One and the same sample provided the 19 T cell receptor beta chains below, sequenced in a study of blood T cell repertoires in COVID-19. Here immunoSEQ multiplex PCR was the method, and the copy in TCRdb shows in-frame clones only, minus some. Of 200,000 to 300,000 clones in the sample, 70% to 90% were seen once. The source material was peripheral blood. The receptors were sampled from a woman in her fifties or sixties with COVID-19, enrolled during active disease.

The gene calls are TRBV28 and TRBJ2-1, with 10 bases fitting TRBD2. J gave up 6 bases and V 5 bases, and 7 bases lay outside the gene matches. The CDR3 has 15 residues. Germline V lookup: CDR1 MDHEN, CDR2 SYDVKM. The CDR3 sequence is CASSRLAGDFNEQFF. The CDR3 DNA is TGTGCCAGCAGTCGGCTAGCGGGAGATTTCAATGAGCAGTTCTTC.

In this sample, this clone turned up once. The chain combines TRBV5-5 with TRBJ1-4, with D possibly being TRBD1 (5 bases). The CDR3 extends over 15 amino acids. V lost 0 bases, J lost 7 bases, and 13 bases lay in between. Looked up from germline, CDR1 is SGHKS and CDR2 is YYEKEE (reference sequence). CDR3 nucleotides: TGTGCCAGCAGCTTGGTTGGGGGGTTGGGTGAAAAACTGTTTTTT. Its translation: CASSLVGGLGEKLFF.

This rearrangement joins TRBV29-1 to TRBJ1-2, with TRBD1 identical over 7 bases. V shed 1 base and J 0 bases; nucleotides not matched to a gene: 17. This CDR3 is built from 19 residues. Per the germline V gene, CDR1 is SQVTM and CDR2 is ANQGSEA. This CDR3 reads CSVEGGGTVTSPANYGYTF. CDR3 DNA: TGCAGCGTTGAAGGAGGCGGGACAGTTACCAGCCCGGCTAACTATGGCTACACCTTC.

This chain connects TRBV11-3 to TRBJ2-5; 7 bases fit TRBD2. V lost 5 bases, J lost 5 bases, and 14 bases stayed unmatched. The CDR3 loop spans 16 amino acids. Looked up from germline, CDR1 is SGHNT and CDR2 is YENEEA. CDR3 in amino acids: CASSPRNGGGMETQYF. CDR3 coding DNA: TGTGCCAGCAGCCCCAGAAACGGCGGGGGAATGGAGACCCAGTACTTC. The full variable domain, completed using reference TRBV11-3 and TRBJ2-5, is EAGVVQSPRYKIIEKKQPVAFWCNPISGHNTLYWYLQNLGQGPELLIRYENEEAVDDSQLPKDRFSAERLKGVDSTLKIQPAELGDSAVYLCASSPRNGGGMETQYFGPGTRLLVL.

In the case of this clone: The sample has other DNA sequences that encode this CDR3 too. The rearrangement uses TRBV27 and TRBJ2-7, with D possibly matching TRBD1 (6 bases). This CDR3 comprises 14 residues. V lost 6 bases and J lost 0, with 12 bases in between. CDR1 MNHEY and CDR2 SMNVEV come from the germline V gene (reference sequence). The CDR3 protein is CASSPDRVSYEQYF. The DNA for the CDR3 is TGTGCCAGCAGCCCGGACAGAGTCTCCTACGAGCAGTACTTC.

CDR3 region: CASSHLGQPNTEAFF. Here the CDR3 DNA reads TGTGCCAGCAGCCACCTGGGACAGCCGAACACTGAAGCTTTCTTT. The chain links TRBV14 to TRBJ1-1, with TRBD1 matching 7 bases. The V gene end was trimmed by 3 bases and the J gene end by 1 base; junction bases not matched to a gene: 5. The CDR3 spans 15 residues. Germline loops: CDR1 SGHDN, CDR2 FVKESK.

This chain links TRBV7-9 with TRBJ1-5, with D uncertain. Per the germline V gene, CDR1 is SEHNR and CDR2 is FQNEAQ (reference sequence). CDR3 size: 15 residues. The V gene lost 1 base and the J gene lost 4 bases, with 11 bases spanning the gap. CDR3 loop: CASSLDGRQNQPQHF. For the CDR3, the DNA is TGTGCCAGCAGCTTAGACGGCAGGCAAAATCAGCCCCAGCATTTT.

This clone appeared a single time. The chain joins TRBV2 to TRBJ2-7; no clear D. Germline CDR1 is SNHLY and CDR2 is FYNNEI. Trimming shortened V by 0 bases and J by 1 base, and 19 bases separated the two germline ends. The CDR3 runs to 18 residues. The CDR3 spells CASSEARPRAKTSYEQYF. The DNA of the CDR3 is TGTGCCAGCAGTGAAGCGCGCCCGCGCGCCAAGACTTCCTACGAGCAGTACTTC.

The V and J genes are TRBV28 and TRBJ1-5; D is unclear. The V gene lost 11 bases and the J gene lost 0 bases, with 8 bases spanning the gap. Germline CDR1 and CDR2: MDHEN and SYDVKM. The CDR3 has 12 amino acids. The CDR3 sequence is CAVQYSNQPQHF. CDR3 sequence (DNA): TGTGCCGTTCAGTATAGCAATCAGCCCCAGCATTTT.

The chain employs TRBV6-2 or TRBV6-3 and TRBJ1-5; perhaps TRBD1 as D (5 bases). The CDR3 has 15 residues. V dropped 0 bases and J dropped 4 bases, with 10 bases sitting between them. Germline loops: CDR1 MNHEY, CDR2 SVGEGT. The CDR3 nucleotides read TGTGCCAGCAGTTACTCGAGCGGGGCGAATCAGCCCCAGCATTTT. It codes for CASSYSSGANQPQHF.

V and J are TRBV29-1 and TRBJ2-1; 7 nucleotides agree with TRBD1. The ends lost 4 bases at V and 3 bases at J; junction bases unmatched: 15. Germline CDR1 SQVTM, CDR2 ANQGSEA. The CDR3 sequence is 17 residues long. CDR3 DNA sequence: TGCAGCGTTGCAGGACTCAGGGGGACCCCTGGCTACAATGAGCAGTTCTTC. Amino acid sequence: CSVAGLRGTPGYNEQFF.

The genes are TRBV19 and TRBJ1-5; perhaps TRBD1 as D (6 bases). Germline loops: CDR1 LNHDA, CDR2 SQIVND (reference sequence). The V gene lost 3 bases and the J gene lost 6 bases, with 15 bases spanning the gap. The CDR3 has 15 residues. Written as DNA, the CDR3 is TGTGCCAGTAGTATCGCGGGGGCAGGGATTCAGCCCCAGCATTTT. It codes for CASSIAGAGIQPQHF. Full variable domain (outside the CDR3, taken from reference TRBV19 and TRBJ1-5): DGGITQSPKYLFRKEGQNVTLSCEQNLNHDAMYWYRQDPGQGLRLIYYSQIVNDFQKGDIAEGYSVSREKKESFPLTVTSAQKNPTAFYLCASSIAGAGIQPQHFGDGTRLSIL.

As concerns this clone: Within the sample, other DNA sequences also encode this same CDR3. This chain connects TRBV18 to TRBJ1-4; weak D call: TRBD1 (5 bases). Trimming took 1 base from V and 5 from J, leaving 11 bases between them. Germline CDR1 and CDR2: KGHSH and LQKENI. The CDR3 extends over 15 amino acids. The CDR3 nucleotides are TGTGCCAGCTCACCACGGCAGGGAGGGAATGAAAAACTGTTTTTT. As protein: CASSPRQGGNEKLFF.

The chain couples TRBV5-5 to TRBJ2-1, with D tentatively TRBD2 (5 bases). Germline V gene lookup returns CDR1 SGHKS and CDR2 YYEKEE (reference sequence). This CDR3 spans 16 amino acids. The V end was cut by 0 bases, the J end by 1 base, with 11 bases between. The CDR3 DNA is TGTGCCAGCAGCTTGGCGGGCGGGCGGTCCTACAATGAGCAGTTCTTC. This translates into CASSLAGGRSYNEQFF.

The chain has TRBV24-1 and TRBJ1-5; D is uncertain. Germline-derived CDR1 and CDR2 are KGHDR and SFDVKD. V was cut by 5 bases and J by 4 bases, with 8 bases left in between. The CDR3 length is 13 residues. The CDR3 protein is CATSGGGNQPQHF. CDR3 nucleotide sequence: TGTGCCACCAGTGGGGGAGGGAATCAGCCCCAGCATTTT.

This clone was detected only a few times. This chain links TRBV27 with TRBJ1-2, with TRBD1 matching 8 bases. CDR3 length: 13 amino acids. V trimming: 6 bases; J trimming: 2 bases; junction bases outside the gene matches: 2. CDR1 and CDR2 from the germline V gene are MNHEY and SMNVEV (reference sequence). CDR3 in amino acids: CASRDRENYGYTF. The CDR3 nucleotides are TGTGCCAGCAGGGACAGGGAGAACTATGGCTACACCTTC.

This sequence joins TRBV28 and TRBJ1-5; TRBD1 matches at 8 bases. With V trimmed by 6 bases and J by 9 bases, 10 bases remained unmatched. From germline, CDR1 is MDHEN and CDR2 SYDVKM. This CDR3 has 14 residues. Written as DNA, the CDR3 is TGTGCCAGCAGCCCTCCACAGGGGGTAGGGCCCCAGCATTTT. Residues: CASSPPQGVGPQHF.

Ten or more counts support this clone. The CDR3 spells CATSRVTGSVDPGPQHF. The CDR3 DNA sequence: TGTGCCACCAGCAGGGTAACAGGGAGTGTGGACCCAGGCCCCCAGCATTTT. V gene TRBV15 combines with J gene TRBJ1-5; TRBD1 is a possible D gene (6 bases). With 3 bases removed from V and 10 bases from J, the gap between germline ends came to 25 bases. Per the germline V gene, CDR1 is LNHNV and CDR2 is YYDKDF (reference sequence). The CDR3 extends over 17 amino acids.

This clone has just a few counts. The rearrangement links TRBV3-1 (or the pseudogene TRBV3-2) to TRBJ1-1; the D gene is possibly TRBD1 (5 bases). Deletions cut 0 bases from V and 6 bases from J, with 20 bases between. The germline CDR1 and CDR2 sequences are LGHDT and YNNKEL (reference sequence). This CDR3 is built from 17 residues. The CDR3 protein is CASSQEMGLFRAAEAFF. The DNA of the CDR3 is TGTGCCAGCAGCCAAGAAATGGGGCTATTTAGGGCCGCTGAAGCTTTCTTT.